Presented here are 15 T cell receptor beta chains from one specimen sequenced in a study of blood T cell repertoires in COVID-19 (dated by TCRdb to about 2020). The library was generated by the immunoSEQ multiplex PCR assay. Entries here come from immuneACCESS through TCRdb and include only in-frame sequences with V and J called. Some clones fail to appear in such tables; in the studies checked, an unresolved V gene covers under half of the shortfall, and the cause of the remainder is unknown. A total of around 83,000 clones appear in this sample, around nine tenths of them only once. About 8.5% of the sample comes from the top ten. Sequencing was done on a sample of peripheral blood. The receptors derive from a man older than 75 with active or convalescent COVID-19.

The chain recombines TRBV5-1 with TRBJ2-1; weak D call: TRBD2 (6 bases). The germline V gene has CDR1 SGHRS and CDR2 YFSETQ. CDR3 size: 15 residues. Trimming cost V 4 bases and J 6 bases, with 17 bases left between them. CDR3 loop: CASSPAWETSNEQFF. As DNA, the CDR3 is TGCGCCAGCAGCCCAGCGTGGGAGACTAGCAATGAGCAGTTCTTC. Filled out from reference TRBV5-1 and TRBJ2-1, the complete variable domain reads KAGVTQTPRYLIKTRGQQVTLSCSPISGHRSVSWYQQTPGQGLQFLFEYFSETQRNKGNFPGRFSGRQFSNSRSEMNVSTLELGDSALYLCASSPAWETSNEQFFGPGTRLTVL.

CDR3 loop: CASSLISGRRGETQYF. The DNA of the CDR3 is TGTGCCAGCAGCTTAATCTCGGGCAGGAGGGGAGAGACCCAGTACTTC. The V and J genes are TRBV7-6 and TRBJ2-5, with D possibly TRBD2 on 6 matching bases. CDR1 is SGHVS and CDR2 is FNYEAQ in the germline V gene. Between the trimmed V and J ends, which lost 2 bases and 4 bases, there was a span of 17 bases. This CDR3 region has 16 residues.

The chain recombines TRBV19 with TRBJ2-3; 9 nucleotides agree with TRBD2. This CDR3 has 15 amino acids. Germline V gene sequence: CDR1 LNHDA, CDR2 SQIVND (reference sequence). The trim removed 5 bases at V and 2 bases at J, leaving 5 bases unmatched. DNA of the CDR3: TGTGCCAGTAGTCCTAGCGGGAAAACCACAGATACGCAGTATTTT. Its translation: CASSPSGKTTDTQYF.

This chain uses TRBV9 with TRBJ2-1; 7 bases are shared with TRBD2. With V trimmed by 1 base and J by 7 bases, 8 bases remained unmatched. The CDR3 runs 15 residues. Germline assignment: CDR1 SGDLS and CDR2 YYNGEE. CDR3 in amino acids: CASSVSIGGENEQFF. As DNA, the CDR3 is TGTGCCAGCAGCGTATCCATTGGGGGGGAAAATGAGCAGTTCTTC.

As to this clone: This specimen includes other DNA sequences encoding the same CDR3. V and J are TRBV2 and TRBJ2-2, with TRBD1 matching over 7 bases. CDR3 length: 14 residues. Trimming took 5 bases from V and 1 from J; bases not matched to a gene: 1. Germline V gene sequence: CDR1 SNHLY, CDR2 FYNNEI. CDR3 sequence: CASSRTGNTGELFF. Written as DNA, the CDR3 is TGTGCCAGCAGTAGGACAGGGAACACCGGGGAGCTGTTTTTT. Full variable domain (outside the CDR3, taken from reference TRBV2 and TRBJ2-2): EPEVTQTPSHQVTQMGQEVILRCVPISNHLYFYWYRQILGQKVEFLVSFYNNEISEKSEIFDDQFSVERPDGSNFTLKIRSTKLEDSAMYFCASSRTGNTGELFFGEGSRLTVL.

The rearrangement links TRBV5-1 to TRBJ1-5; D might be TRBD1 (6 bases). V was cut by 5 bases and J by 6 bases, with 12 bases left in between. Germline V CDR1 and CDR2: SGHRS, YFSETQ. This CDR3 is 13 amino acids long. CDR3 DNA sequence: TGCGCCAGCAGTATACAGGGTGGTCAGCCCCAGCATTTT. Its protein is CASSIQGGQPQHF.

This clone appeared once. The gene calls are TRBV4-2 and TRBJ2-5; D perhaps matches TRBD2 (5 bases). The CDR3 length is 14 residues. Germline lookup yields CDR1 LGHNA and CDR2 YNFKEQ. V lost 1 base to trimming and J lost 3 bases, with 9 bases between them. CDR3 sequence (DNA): TGTGCCAGCAGCCAAGGGACTCGAAAAGAGACCCAGTACTTC. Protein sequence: CASSQGTRKETQYF.

The CDR3 region is CASSAGQEGIYGYTF. Here the CDR3 DNA reads TGTGCCAGCAGCGCCGGACAGGAAGGGATCTATGGCTACACCTTC. The chain is built from TRBV2 and TRBJ1-2; TRBD1 matches 7 bases. This CDR3 comprises 15 residues. Germline V gene data show CDR1 as SNHLY and CDR2 as FYNNEI. V lost 6 bases to trimming and J lost 4 bases; unmatched junction nucleotides: 11.

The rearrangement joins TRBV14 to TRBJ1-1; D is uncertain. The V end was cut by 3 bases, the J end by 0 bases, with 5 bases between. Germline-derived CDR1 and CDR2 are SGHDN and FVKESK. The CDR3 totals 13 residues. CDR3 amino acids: CASSQGMNTEAFF. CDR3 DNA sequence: TGTGCCAGCAGCCAGGGCATGAACACTGAAGCTTTCTTT.

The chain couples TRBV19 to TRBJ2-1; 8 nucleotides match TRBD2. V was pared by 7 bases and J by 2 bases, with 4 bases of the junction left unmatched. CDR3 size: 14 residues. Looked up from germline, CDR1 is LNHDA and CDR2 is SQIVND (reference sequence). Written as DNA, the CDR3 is TGTGCCAGTACACCGGGACTAGCCTACAATGAGCAGTTCTTC. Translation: CASTPGLAYNEQFF.

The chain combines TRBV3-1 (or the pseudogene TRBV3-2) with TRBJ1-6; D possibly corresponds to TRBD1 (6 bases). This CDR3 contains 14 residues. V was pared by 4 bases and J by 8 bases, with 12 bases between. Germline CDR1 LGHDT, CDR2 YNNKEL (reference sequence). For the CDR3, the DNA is TGTGCCAGCAGCCCTGGACAGACTGATTCACCCCTCCACTTT. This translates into CASSPGQTDSPLHF.

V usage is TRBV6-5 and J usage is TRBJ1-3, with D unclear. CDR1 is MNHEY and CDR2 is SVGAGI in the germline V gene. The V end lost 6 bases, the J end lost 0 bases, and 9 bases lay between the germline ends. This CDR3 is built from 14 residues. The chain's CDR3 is CASRTTFSGNTIYF. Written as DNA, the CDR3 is TGTGCCAGCAGAACCACATTCTCTGGAAACACCATATATTTT.

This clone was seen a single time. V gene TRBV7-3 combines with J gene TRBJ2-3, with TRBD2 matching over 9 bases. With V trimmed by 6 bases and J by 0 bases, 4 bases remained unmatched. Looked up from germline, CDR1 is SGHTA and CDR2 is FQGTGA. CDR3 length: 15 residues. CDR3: CASSDSGGSTDTQYF. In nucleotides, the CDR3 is TGTGCCAGCAGTGATAGCGGGGGAAGCACAGATACGCAGTATTTT. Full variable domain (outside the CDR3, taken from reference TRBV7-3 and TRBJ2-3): GAGVSQTPSNKVTEKGKYVELRCDPISGHTALYWYRQSLGQGPEFLIYFQGTGAADDSGLPNDRFFAVRPEGSVSTLKIQRTERGDSAVYLCASSDSGGSTDTQYFGPGTRLTVL.

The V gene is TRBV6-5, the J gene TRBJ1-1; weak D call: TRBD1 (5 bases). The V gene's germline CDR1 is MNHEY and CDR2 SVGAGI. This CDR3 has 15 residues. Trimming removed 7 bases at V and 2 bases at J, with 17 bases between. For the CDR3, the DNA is TGTGCCAGCAATCTCGGTTCTGGACAAAACACTGAAGCTTTCTTT. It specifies CASNLGSGQNTEAFF.

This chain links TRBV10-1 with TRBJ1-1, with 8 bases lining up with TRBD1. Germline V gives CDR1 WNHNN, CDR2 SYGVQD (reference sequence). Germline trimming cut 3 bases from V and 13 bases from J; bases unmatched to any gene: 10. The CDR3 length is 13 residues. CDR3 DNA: TGCGCCAGCAGTGAACAGGGACAGGTCCACTTTTTCTTT. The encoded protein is CASSEQGQVHFFF.